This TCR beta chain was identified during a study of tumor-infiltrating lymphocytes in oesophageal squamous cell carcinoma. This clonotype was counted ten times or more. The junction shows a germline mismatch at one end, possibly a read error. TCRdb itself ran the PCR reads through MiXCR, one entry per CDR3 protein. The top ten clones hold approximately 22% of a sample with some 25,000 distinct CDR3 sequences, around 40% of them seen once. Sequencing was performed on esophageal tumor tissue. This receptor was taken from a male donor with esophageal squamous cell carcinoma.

For the CDR3, the DNA is TGTGCCAGCAGATTAGACAGGGGATATGGTTCCTATAATTCACCCCTCCACTTC. Protein sequence: CASRLDRGYGSYNSPLHF. The V call is TRBV6-1, the J call TRBJ1-6; 8 bases line up with TRBD1. The CDR3 consists of 18 residues. Germline V gene sequence: CDR1 MNHNS, CDR2 SASEGT.